This T cell receptor (beta chain) was observed in a study of circulating and synovial CD4+ cells in juvenile arthritis. In regard to this clone: Its matching antigen is unknown.

Only in-frame clones appear in the TCRdb table, and some are missing; sequencing was by immunoSEQ multiplex PCR. Of some 30,000 clones in the sample, about 93% are singletons; the top ten hold about 3.1%. The CDR3 is made up of 16 amino acids. V lost 0 bases and J 7 bases, leaving 17 bases between the germline ends. Germline values: CDR1 SGHNT, CDR2 YYREEE (reference sequence). The study, taken as a whole, reports: Circulating pathogenic-like and bulk T cells looked alike by Vbeta family usage. Bulk blood CD4 repertoires were more diverse than these.

The sample comprised CD4+ T cells from blood. J is TRBJ2-1 and V is TRBV5-4; D possibly corresponds to TRBD2 (6 bases). This sequence was found in a human donor with juvenile idiopathic arthritis. For the CDR3, the DNA is TGTGCCAGCAGCTTGGCGCGGGATGGGTACAGTAATGAGCAGTTCTTC. It encodes CASSLARDGYSNEQFF.